This TCR beta chain emerged from a study of shared clonotypes between healthy human individuals. Across the whole study: The study used three CD4 naive, three CD4 memory, two CD8 naive and one CD8 memory plate per donor.

The authors distributed each subset's genomic DNA evenly over several immunoSEQ plates. The authors loaded about 200 ng DNA, 30,000 to 35,000 T cell genomes, into sorted-subset replicate PCRs. Sequencing used immunoSEQ multiplex PCR; TCRdb keeps in-frame clones, though not all of them. The table records roughly 1 million clones, about 84% of them present only once. Germline CDR1 reads SGHDT; CDR2 reads YYEEEE. The V gene lost 2 bases and the J gene lost 1 base, with 9 bases spanning the gap. The CDR3 contains 14 residues. This sequence joins TRBV5-6 and TRBJ2-5; D possibly corresponds to TRBD1 (6 bases). This TCR derives from a young man in good health. Some clones in this sample may be carry-over from other donors' samples. Sequenced material: memory CD4+ T cells from PBMCs. The subset here: CD45RA-negative fraction. This CDR3 reads CASSFTGSQETQYF. The DNA of the CDR3 is TGTGCCAGCAGCTTTACAGGGTCCCAAGAGACCCAGTACTTC.